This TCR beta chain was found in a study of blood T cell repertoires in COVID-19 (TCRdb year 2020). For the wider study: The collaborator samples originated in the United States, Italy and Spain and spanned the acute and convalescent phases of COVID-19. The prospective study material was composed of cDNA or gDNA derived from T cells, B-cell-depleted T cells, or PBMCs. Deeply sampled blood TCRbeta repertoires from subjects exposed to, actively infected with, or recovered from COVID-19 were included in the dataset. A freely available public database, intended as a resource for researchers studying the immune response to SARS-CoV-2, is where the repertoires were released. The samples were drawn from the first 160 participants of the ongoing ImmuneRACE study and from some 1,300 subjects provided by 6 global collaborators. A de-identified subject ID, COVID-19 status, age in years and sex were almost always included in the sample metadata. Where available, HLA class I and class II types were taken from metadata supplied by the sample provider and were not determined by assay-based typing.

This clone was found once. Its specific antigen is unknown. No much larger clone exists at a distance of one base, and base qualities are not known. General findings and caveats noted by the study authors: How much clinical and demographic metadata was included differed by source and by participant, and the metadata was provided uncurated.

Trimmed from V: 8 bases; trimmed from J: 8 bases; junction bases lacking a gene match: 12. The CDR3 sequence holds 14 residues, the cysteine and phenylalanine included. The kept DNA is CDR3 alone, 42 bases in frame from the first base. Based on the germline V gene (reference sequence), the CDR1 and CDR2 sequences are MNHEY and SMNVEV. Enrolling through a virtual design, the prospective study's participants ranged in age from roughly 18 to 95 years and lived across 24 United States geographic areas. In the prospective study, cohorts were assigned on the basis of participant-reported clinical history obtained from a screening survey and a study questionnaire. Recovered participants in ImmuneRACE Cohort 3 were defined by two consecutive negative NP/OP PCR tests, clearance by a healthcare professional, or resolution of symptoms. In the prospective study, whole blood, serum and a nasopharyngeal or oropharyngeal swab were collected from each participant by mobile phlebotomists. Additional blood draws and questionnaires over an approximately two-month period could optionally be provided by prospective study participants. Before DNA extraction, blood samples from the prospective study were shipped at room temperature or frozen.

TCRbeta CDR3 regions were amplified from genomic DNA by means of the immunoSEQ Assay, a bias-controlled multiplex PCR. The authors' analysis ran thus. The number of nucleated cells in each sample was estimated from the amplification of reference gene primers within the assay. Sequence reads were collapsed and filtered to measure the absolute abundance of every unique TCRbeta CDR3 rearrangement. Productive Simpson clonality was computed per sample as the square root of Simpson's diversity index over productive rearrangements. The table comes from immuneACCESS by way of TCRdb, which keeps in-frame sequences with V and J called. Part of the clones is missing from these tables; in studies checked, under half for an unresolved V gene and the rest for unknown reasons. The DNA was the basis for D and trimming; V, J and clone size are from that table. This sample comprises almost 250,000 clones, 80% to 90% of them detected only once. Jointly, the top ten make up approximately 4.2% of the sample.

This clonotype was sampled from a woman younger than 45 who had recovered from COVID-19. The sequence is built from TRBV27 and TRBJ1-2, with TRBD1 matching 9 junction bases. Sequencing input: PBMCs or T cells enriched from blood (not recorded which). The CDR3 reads CASSPRDRVTGYTF. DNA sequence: TGTGCCAGCTCCCCGAGGGACAGGGTTACGGGCTACACCTTC.